The clone carrying this T cell receptor beta chain was counted once. This sample is part of a study of shared clonotypes between healthy human individuals. Assay: immunoSEQ multiplex PCR; the TCRdb copy retains only in-frame clones and omits some. The sample has 730,000 or so clones; 72% are singletons. Per germline, CDR1 MDHEN and CDR2 SYDVKM. CDR3 length: 15 residues. V trimming: 5 bases; J trimming: 6 bases; junction bases outside the gene matches: 4. The V and J genes are TRBV28 and TRBJ2-2; 12 positions agree with TRBD2. The TCR originated in a woman under 40 in good health. The sample taken for sequencing was memory CD4+ T cells sorted from blood. Documented subset: CD45RA-negative fraction. This chain's CDR3 is CASSPSGRAAGELFF. For the CDR3, the DNA is TGTGCCAGCAGTCCTAGCGGGAGGGCCGCCGGGGAGCTGTTTTTT. The full variable domain, completed using reference TRBV28 and TRBJ2-2, is DVKVTQSSRYLVKRTGEKVFLECVQDMDHENMFWYRQDPGLGLRLIYFSYDVKMKEKGDIPEGYSVSREKKERFSLILESASTNQTSMYLCASSPSGRAAGELFFGEGSRLTVL.